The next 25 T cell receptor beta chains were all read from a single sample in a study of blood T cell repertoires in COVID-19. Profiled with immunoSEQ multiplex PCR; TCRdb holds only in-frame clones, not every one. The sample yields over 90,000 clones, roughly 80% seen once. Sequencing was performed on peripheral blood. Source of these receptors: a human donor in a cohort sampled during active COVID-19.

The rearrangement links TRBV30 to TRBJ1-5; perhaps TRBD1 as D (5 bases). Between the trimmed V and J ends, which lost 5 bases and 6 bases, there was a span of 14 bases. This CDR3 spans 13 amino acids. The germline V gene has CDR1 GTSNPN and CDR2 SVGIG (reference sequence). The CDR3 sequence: CAWGAGIGQPQHF. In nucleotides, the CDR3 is TGTGCCTGGGGGGCAGGGATCGGTCAGCCCCAGCATTTT.

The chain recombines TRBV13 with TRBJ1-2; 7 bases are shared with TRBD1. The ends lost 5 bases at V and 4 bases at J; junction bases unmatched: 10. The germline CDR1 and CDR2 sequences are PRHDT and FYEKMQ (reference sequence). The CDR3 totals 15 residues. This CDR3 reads CASSGRQGTSYGYTF. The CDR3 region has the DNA TGTGCCAGCAGCGGTCGACAGGGTACAAGCTATGGCTACACCTTC. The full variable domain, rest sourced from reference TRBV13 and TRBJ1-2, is AAGVIQSPRHLIKEKRETATLKCYPIPRHDTVYWYQQGPGQDPQFLISFYEKMQSDKGSIPDRFSAQQFSDYHSELNMSSLELGDSALYFCASSGRQGTSYGYTFGSGTRLTVV.

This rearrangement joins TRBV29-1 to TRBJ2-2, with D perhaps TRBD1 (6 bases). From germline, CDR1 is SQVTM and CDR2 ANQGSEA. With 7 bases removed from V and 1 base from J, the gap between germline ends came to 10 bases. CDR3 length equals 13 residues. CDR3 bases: TGCAGCGCGCGGACAGTGAACACCGGGGAGCTGTTTTTT. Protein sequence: CSARTVNTGELFF.

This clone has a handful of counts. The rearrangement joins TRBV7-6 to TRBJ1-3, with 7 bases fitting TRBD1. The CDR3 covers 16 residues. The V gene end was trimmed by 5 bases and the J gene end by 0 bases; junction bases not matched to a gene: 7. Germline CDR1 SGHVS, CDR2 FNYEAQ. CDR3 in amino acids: CASSQGQRDSGNTIYF. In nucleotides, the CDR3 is TGTGCCAGCAGCCAGGGACAGCGAGACTCTGGAAACACCATATATTTT.

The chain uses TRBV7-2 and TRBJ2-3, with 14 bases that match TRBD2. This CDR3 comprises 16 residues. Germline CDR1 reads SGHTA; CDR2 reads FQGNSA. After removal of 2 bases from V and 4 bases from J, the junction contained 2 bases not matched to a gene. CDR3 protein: CASSLQGLAGADTQYF. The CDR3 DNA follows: TGTGCCAGCAGCTTACAGGGACTAGCGGGGGCAGATACGCAGTATTTT.

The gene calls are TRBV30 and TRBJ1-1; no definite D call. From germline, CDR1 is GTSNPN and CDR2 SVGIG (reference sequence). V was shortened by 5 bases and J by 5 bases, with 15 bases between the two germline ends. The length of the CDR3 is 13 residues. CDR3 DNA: TGTGCCTGGGACCAAGGTTTCGGGACTGAAGCTTTCTTT. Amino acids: CAWDQGFGTEAFF. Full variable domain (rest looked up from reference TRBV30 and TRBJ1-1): SQTIHQWPATLVQPVGSPLSLECTVEGTSNPNLYWYRQAAGRGLQLLFYSVGIGQISSEVPQNLSASRPQDRQFILSSKKLLLSDSGFYLCAWDQGFGTEAFFGQGTRLTVV.

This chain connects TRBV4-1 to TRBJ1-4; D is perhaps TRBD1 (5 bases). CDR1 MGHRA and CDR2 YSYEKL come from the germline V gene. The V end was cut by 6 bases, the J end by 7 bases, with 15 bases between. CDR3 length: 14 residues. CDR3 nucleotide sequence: TGCGCCAGCAGGGGGACCCGGGAGGGTGAAAAACTGTTTTTT. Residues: CASRGTREGEKLFF.

CDR3 sequence: CASSLGIAGVEETQYF. In DNA, the CDR3 is TGTGCCAGCAGCTTAGGCATAGCGGGGGTCGAGGAGACCCAGTACTTC. This sequence joins TRBV7-2 and TRBJ2-5; 9 nucleotides match TRBD2. Germline V gives CDR1 SGHTA, CDR2 FQGNSA. The V gene end was trimmed by 1 base and the J gene end by 5 bases; junction bases not matched to a gene: 8. The CDR3 extends over 16 amino acids.

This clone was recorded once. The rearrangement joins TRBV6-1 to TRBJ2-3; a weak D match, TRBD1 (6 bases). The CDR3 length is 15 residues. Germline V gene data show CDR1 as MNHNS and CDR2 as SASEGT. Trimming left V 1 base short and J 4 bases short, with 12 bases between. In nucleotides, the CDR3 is TGTGCCAGCAGTGAAGAGGGGGTGAGATCAGATACGCAGTATTTT. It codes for CASSEEGVRSDTQYF.

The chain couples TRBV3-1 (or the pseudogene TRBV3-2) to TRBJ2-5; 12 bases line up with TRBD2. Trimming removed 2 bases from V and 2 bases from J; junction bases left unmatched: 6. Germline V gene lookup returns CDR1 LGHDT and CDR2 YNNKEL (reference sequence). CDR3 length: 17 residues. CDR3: CASSQLRTSGVQETQYF. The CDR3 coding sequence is TGTGCCAGCAGCCAATTAAGGACTAGCGGGGTTCAAGAGACCCAGTACTTC.

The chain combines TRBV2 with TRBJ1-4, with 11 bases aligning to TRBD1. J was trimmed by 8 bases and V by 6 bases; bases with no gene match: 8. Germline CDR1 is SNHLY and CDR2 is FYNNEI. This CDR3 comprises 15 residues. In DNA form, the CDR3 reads TGTGCCAGCAGCGTGGCCGGGACAGGGGGAGAAAAACTGTTTTTT. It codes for CASSVAGTGGEKLFF.

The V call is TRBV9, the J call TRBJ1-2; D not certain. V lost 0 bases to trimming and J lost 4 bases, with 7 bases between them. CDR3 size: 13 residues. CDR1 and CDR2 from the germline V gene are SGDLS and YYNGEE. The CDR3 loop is CASSVGGGYGYTF. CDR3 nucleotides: TGTGCCAGCAGCGTAGGCGGCGGCTATGGCTACACCTTC.

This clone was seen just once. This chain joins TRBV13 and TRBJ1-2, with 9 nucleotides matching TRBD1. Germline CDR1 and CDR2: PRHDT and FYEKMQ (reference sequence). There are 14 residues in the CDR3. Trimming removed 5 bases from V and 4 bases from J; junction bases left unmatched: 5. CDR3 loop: CASSQDRGFYGYTF. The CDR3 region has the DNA TGTGCCAGCAGCCAGGACAGGGGCTTCTATGGCTACACCTTC. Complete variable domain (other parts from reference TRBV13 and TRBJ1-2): AAGVIQSPRHLIKEKRETATLKCYPIPRHDTVYWYQQGPGQDPQFLISFYEKMQSDKGSIPDRFSAQQFSDYHSELNMSSLELGDSALYFCASSQDRGFYGYTFGSGTRLTVV.

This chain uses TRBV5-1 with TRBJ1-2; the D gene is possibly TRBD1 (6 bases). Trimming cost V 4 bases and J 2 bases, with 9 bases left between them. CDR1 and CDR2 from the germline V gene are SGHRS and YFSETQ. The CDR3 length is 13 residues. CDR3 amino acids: CASSRDTNYGYTF. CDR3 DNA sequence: TGCGCCAGCAGCAGGGACACCAACTATGGCTACACCTTC. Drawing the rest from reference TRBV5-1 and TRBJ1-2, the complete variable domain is KAGVTQTPRYLIKTRGQQVTLSCSPISGHRSVSWYQQTPGQGLQFLFEYFSETQRNKGNFPGRFSGRQFSNSRSEMNVSTLELGDSALYLCASSRDTNYGYTFGSGTRLTVV.

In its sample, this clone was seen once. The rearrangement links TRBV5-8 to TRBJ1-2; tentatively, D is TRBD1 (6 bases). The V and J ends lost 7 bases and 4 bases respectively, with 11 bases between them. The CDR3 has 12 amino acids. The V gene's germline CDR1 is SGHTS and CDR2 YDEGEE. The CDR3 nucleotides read TGTGCCAGCGGGGAGACAGGCTATGGCTACACCTTC. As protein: CASGETGYGYTF.

The CDR3 is CASSSGQPNSPLHF. CDR3 nucleotide sequence: TGTGCCAGTAGTTCGGGACAGCCTAATTCACCCCTCCACTTT. The chain links TRBV19 to TRBJ1-6, with 7 bases matching TRBD1. Germline CDR1 LNHDA, CDR2 SQIVND (reference sequence). Trimming removed 5 bases from V and 6 bases from J; junction bases left unmatched: 4. CDR3 size: 14 residues.

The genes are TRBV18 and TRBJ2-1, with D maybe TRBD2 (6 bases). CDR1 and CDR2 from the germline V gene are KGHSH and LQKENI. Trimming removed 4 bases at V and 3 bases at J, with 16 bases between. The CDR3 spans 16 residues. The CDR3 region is CASSRTGTGSYNEQFF. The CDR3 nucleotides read TGTGCCAGCTCACGAACCGGGACTGGGAGCTACAATGAGCAGTTCTTC.

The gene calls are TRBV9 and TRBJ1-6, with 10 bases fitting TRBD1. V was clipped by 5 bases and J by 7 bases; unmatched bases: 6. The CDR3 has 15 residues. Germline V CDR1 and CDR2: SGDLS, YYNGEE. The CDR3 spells CASRPGTGENSPLHF. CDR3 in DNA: TGTGCCAGCAGGCCCGGGACAGGGGAAAATTCACCCCTCCACTTT.

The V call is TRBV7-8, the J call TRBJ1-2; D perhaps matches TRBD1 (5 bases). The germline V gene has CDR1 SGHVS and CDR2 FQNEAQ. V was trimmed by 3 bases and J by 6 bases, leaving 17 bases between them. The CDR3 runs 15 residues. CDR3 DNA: TGTGCCAGCAGCTTGGGGGAGGGGTGGTTGGATGGCTACACCTTC. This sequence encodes CASSLGEGWLDGYTF.

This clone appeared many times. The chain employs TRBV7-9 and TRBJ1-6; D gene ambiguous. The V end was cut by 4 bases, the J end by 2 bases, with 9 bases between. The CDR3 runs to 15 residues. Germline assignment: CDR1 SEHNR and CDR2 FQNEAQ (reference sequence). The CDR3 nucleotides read TGTGCCAGCAGCTCGCGAGGTACCTATAATTCACCCCTCCACTTT. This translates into CASSSRGTYNSPLHF.

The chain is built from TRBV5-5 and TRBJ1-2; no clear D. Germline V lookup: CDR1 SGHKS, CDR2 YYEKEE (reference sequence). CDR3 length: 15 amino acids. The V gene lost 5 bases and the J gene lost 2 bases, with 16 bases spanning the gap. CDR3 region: CASSLSDRLNYGYTF. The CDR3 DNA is TGTGCCAGCAGTTTATCCGACCGACTCAACTATGGCTACACCTTC.

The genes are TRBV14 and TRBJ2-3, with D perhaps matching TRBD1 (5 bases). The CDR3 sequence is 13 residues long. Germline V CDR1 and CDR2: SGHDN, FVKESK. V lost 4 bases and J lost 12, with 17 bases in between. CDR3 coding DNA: TGTGCCAGCAGCCCTTTTGATCAGGGCCCTCAGTATTTT. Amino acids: CASSPFDQGPQYF.

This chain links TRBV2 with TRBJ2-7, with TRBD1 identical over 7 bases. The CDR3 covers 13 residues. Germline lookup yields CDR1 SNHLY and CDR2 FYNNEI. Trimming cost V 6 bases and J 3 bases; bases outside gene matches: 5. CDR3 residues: CASRGTEGYEQYF. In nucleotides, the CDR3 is TGTGCCAGCAGGGGGACAGAAGGCTACGAGCAGTACTTC.

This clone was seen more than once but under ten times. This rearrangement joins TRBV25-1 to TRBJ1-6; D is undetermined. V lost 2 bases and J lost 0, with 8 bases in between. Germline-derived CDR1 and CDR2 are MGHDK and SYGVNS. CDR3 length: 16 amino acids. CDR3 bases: TGTGCCAGCAGTGAAAAACGGAGCTCCTATAATTCACCCCTCCACTTT. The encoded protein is CASSEKRSSYNSPLHF.

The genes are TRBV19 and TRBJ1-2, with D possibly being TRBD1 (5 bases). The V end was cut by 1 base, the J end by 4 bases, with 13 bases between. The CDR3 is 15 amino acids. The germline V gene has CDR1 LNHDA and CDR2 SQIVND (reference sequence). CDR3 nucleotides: TGTGCCAGTAGTATAGGGCCAACAGGCTTCTATGGCTACACCTTC. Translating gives CASSIGPTGFYGYTF.